The 5 T cell receptor beta chains given below trace back to one sample, sequenced in a study of graft-versus-host responses after intestinal transplantation. Profiled with immunoSEQ multiplex PCR; TCRdb holds only in-frame clones, not every one. The sample comprises 60,000 to 75,000 clones, more than 70% of which are singletons, and around 2.7% rests with the top ten. Antigens of these TCRs are unknown. This specimen was unstimulated CD8+ T cells sorted from spleen or lymph node cells, taken before intestinal transplant. The receptor set was obtained from a human donor who received an intestinal transplant.

The chain uses TRBV28 and TRBJ1-5; a weak D match, TRBD1 (6 bases). The germline gives CDR1 MDHEN, CDR2 SYDVKM. The germline V and J ends were trimmed by 5 bases and 5 bases, with 10 bases remaining between them. This CDR3 spans 13 amino acids. In DNA, the CDR3 is TGTGCCAGCAGTCGACAGGCCGATCAGCCCCAGCATTTT. This encodes CASSRQADQPQHF. The full variable domain, completed using reference TRBV28 and TRBJ1-5, is DVKVTQSSRYLVKRTGEKVFLECVQDMDHENMFWYRQDPGLGLRLIYFSYDVKMKEKGDIPEGYSVSREKKERFSLILESASTNQTSMYLCASSRQADQPQHFGDGTRLSIL.

The chain is built from TRBV27 and TRBJ2-7; a possible D gene is TRBD2 (6 bases). This CDR3 comprises 17 residues. Germline assignment: CDR1 MNHEY and CDR2 SMNVEV (reference sequence). Trimming took off 3 bases at V and 0 bases at J, with 18 bases between the two ends. CDR3 nucleotides: TGTGCCAGCAGTTTTGGGGGGTCGGGCTATAGCTCCTACGAGCAGTACTTC. Amino acids: CASSFGGSGYSSYEQYF.

This clone was recorded once. This chain's CDR3 is CASSIAPWVYGNQPQHF. The CDR3, as DNA: TGTGCCAGTAGTATCGCCCCGTGGGTTTACGGGAATCAGCCCCAGCATTTT. This chain joins TRBV19 and TRBJ1-5; unclear D gene. Germline CDR1 LNHDA, CDR2 SQIVND (reference sequence). Trimming shortened V by 3 bases and J by 4 bases, and 19 bases separated the two germline ends. CDR3 size: 17 residues.

V and J are TRBV6-1 and TRBJ2-7, with 7 bases that match TRBD1. Trimming removed 2 bases from V and 0 bases from J; junction bases left unmatched: 7. This CDR3 spans 16 amino acids. In germline, CDR1 is MNHNS, CDR2 SASEGT. For the CDR3, the DNA is TGTGCCAGCAGTGAACTGGGGACAGTTCTCTCCTACGAGCAGTACTTC. It specifies CASSELGTVLSYEQYF.

The V call is TRBV19, the J call TRBJ2-5; 7 bases align to TRBD2. CDR1 is LNHDA and CDR2 is SQIVND in the germline V gene (reference sequence). The CDR3 runs to 13 residues. Unmatched junction bases numbered 2, after V lost 5 bases and J lost 2 bases. The CDR3 nucleotides are TGTGCCAGTAGTCCCGGGGGGCAAGAGACCCAGTACTTC. Translating it yields CASSPGGQETQYF.